These 30 T cell receptor beta chains share one sample of origin, sequenced in a study of T cell clones after liver transplantation. Only in-frame clones appear in the TCRdb table, and some are missing; sequencing was by immunoSEQ multiplex PCR. The sample yields about 15,000 clones, approximately 81% seen once. This specimen consisted of CD8+ T cells from blood, obtained approximately 4 years after liver transplant. The receptors stem from a human patient who received a liver transplant. Some T cells may be transferred from the graft donor.

This chain joins TRBV7-8 and TRBJ2-5; D not resolved. The CDR3 extends over 12 amino acids. V was shortened by 5 bases and J by 4 bases, with 8 bases between the two germline ends. Germline V gene sequence: CDR1 SGHVS, CDR2 FQNEAQ. CDR3 residues: CASSPPPETQYF. For the CDR3, the DNA is TGTGCCAGCAGCCCCCCCCCAGAGACCCAGTACTTC.

The chain employs TRBV12-5 and TRBJ1-2; 9 bases are shared with TRBD1. Germline trimming cut 3 bases from V and 0 bases from J; bases unmatched to any gene: 8. Germline V gene lookup returns CDR1 LGHNT and CDR2 FRNRAP. This CDR3 comprises 17 residues. CDR3 in amino acids: CASGFGTGSLANYGYTF. CDR3 in DNA: TGTGCTAGTGGTTTCGGGACAGGGAGTCTCGCTAACTATGGCTACACCTTC. Together with reference TRBV12-5 and TRBJ1-2, the CDR3 gives the full variable domain: DARVTQTPRHKVTEMGQEVTMRCQPILGHNTVFWYRQTMMQGLELLAYFRNRAPLDDSGMPKDRFSAEMPDATLATLKIQPSEPRDSAVYFCASGFGTGSLANYGYTFGSGTRLTVV.

V is TRBV7-3 and J is TRBJ2-2; D perhaps matches TRBD1 (6 bases). V was clipped by 3 bases and J by 7 bases, with 15 bases between them. This CDR3 spans 15 amino acids. In germline, CDR1 is SGHTA, CDR2 FQGTGA. The CDR3 region is CASSFIAGDGGELFF. The CDR3 DNA reads as TGTGCCAGCAGCTTTATAGCAGGGGATGGCGGGGAGCTGTTTTTT.

This clone was detected once. This chain uses TRBV11-3 with TRBJ2-1; D is uncertain. The CDR3 is 14 residues long. The germline V gene has CDR1 SGHNT and CDR2 YENEEA. V shed 4 bases and J shed 7 bases, with 14 bases lying between them. CDR3 loop: CASSSGIIGNEQFF. The CDR3 DNA sequence: TGTGCCAGCAGCTCCGGAATTATAGGGAATGAGCAGTTCTTC. Full variable domain (remainder filled in from reference TRBV11-3 and TRBJ2-1): EAGVVQSPRYKIIEKKQPVAFWCNPISGHNTLYWYLQNLGQGPELLIRYENEEAVDDSQLPKDRFSAERLKGVDSTLKIQPAELGDSAVYLCASSSGIIGNEQFFGPGTRLTVL.

The chain employs TRBV13 and TRBJ1-5; D gene ambiguous. Germline-derived CDR1 and CDR2 are PRHDT and FYEKMQ (reference sequence). V was clipped by 2 bases and J by 3 bases, with 11 bases between them. The CDR3 totals 15 residues. The CDR3 nucleotides are TGTGCCAGCAGCTTACGGGCGTCAGTCAATCAGCCCCAGCATTTT. Encoded protein: CASSLRASVNQPQHF.

This clone was observed once. The rearrangement links TRBV5-4 to TRBJ2-7, with 8 bases lining up with TRBD1. CDR3 length: 14 residues. CDR1 and CDR2 (germline): SGHNT, YYREEE (reference sequence). V shed 2 bases and J 2 bases; nucleotides not matched to a gene: 3. The CDR3 DNA reads TGTGCCAGCAGCTTACAGGACAGGGCCTACGAGCAGTACTTC. It encodes CASSLQDRAYEQYF.

The genes are TRBV10-1 and TRBJ2-5; possibly TRBD1 or TRBD2 for D (5 bases each). The V gene's germline CDR1 is WNHNN and CDR2 SYGVQD (reference sequence). The CDR3 consists of 15 residues. The V end lost 6 bases, the J end lost 5 bases, and 19 bases lay between the germline ends. The CDR3 region is CASRPGPEPWETQYF. In DNA form, the CDR3 reads TGCGCCAGCAGACCGGGACCCGAGCCTTGGGAGACCCAGTACTTC.

The chain has TRBV27 and TRBJ2-7; 11 bases are shared with TRBD2. The CDR3 has 13 residues. Germline assignment: CDR1 MNHEY and CDR2 SMNVEV (reference sequence). Germline trimming cut 5 bases from V and 4 bases from J; bases unmatched to any gene: 1. CDR3 nucleotide sequence: TGTGCCAGCAGTCTAGCGGGGGGTTACGAGCAGTACTTC. Residues: CASSLAGGYEQYF.

Within the sample, this clone is medium-sized. The gene calls are TRBV6-1 and TRBJ2-2; 7 bases are a match to TRBD2. Germline lookup yields CDR1 MNHNS and CDR2 SASEGT. The trim removed 11 bases at V and 5 bases at J, leaving 8 bases unmatched. The CDR3 is 13 residues long. In DNA form, the CDR3 reads TGTGCCTTGAGGGACTACCCTACCGGGGAGCTGTTTTTT. Translated: CALRDYPTGELFF.

The gene calls are TRBV7-9 and TRBJ2-5; 8 bases are shared with TRBD1. The CDR3 extends over 12 amino acids. CDR1 is SEHNR and CDR2 is FQNEAQ in the germline V gene (reference sequence). Trimming at V came to 11 bases and at J to 3 bases, leaving 5 bases not matched to a gene. The CDR3 DNA follows: TGTGCCGGCGACAGGGGAGAAGAGACCCAGTACTTC. Translating it yields CAGDRGEETQYF. Full variable domain (remainder filled in from reference TRBV7-9 and TRBJ2-5): DTGVSQNPRHKITKRGQNVTFRCDPISEHNRLYWYRQTLGQGPEFLTYFQNEAQLEKSRLLSDRFSAERPKGSFSTLEIQRTEQGDSAMYLCAGDRGEETQYFGPGTRLLVL.

By sample fraction, this clone is medium-sized. The chain uses TRBV9 and TRBJ2-2; the D gene is possibly TRBD2 (6 bases). V lost 2 bases and J lost 6, with 11 bases in between. The CDR3 length is 14 residues. Germline-derived CDR1 and CDR2 are SGDLS and YYNGEE. In DNA form, the CDR3 reads TGTGCCAGCAGCGTGGAGGGATTCTCCGGGGAGCTGTTTTTT. It yields the protein CASSVEGFSGELFF.

The chain recombines TRBV11-2 with TRBJ2-1, with a tentative D call TRBD2 (6 bases). The germline V gene has CDR1 SGHAT and CDR2 FQNNGV. Between the trimmed V and J ends, which lost 2 bases and 7 bases, there was a span of 15 bases. The CDR3 runs to 15 residues. CDR3 coding DNA: TGTGCCAGCAGCTTACCGGCCGGCGGGATAAATGAGCAGTTCTTC. As protein: CASSLPAGGINEQFF. Full variable domain (rest looked up from reference TRBV11-2 and TRBJ2-1): EAGVAQSPRYKIIEKRQSVAFWCNPISGHATLYWYQQILGQGPKLLIQFQNNGVVDDSQLPKDRFSAERLKGVDSTLKIQPAKLEDSAVYLCASSLPAGGINEQFFGPGTRLTVL.

The gene calls are TRBV5-6 and TRBJ2-7; no clear D. This CDR3 is 14 amino acids long. The germline CDR1 and CDR2 sequences are SGHDT and YYEEEE. Deletions cut 0 bases from V and 2 bases from J, with 9 bases between. The CDR3 DNA reads TGTGCCAGCAGCTTGGAGTGGACGGCCTACGAGCAGTACTTC. As protein: CASSLEWTAYEQYF.

For this clone: One end of the junction varies from germline; a read error may be responsible. The chain uses TRBV15 and TRBJ1-2; TRBD1 matches 7 bases. The germline V gene encodes CDR1 LNHNV and CDR2 YYDKDF (reference sequence). CDR3 length equals 13 residues. The CDR3: CATSRETGTEGHF. In DNA form, the CDR3 reads TGTGCCACCAGCAGAGAGACCGGGACAGAGGGGCACTTC.

In this sample, this clone turned up once. This chain connects TRBV25-1 to TRBJ2-1, with D perhaps given as TRBD1 or TRBD2 (6 bases each). The CDR3 is 16 amino acids. Deletions cut 3 bases from V and 2 bases from J, with 14 bases between. Germline CDR1 reads MGHDK; CDR2 reads SYGVNS. This CDR3 is CASSEGGGRAYNEQFF. The CDR3 DNA reads TGTGCCAGCAGTGAGGGGGGCGGACGCGCCTACAATGAGCAGTTCTTC. Supplemented by reference TRBV25-1 and TRBJ2-1, the full variable domain reads EADIYQTPRYLVIGTGKKITLECSQTMGHDKMYWYQQDPGMELHLIHYSYGVNSTEKGDLSSESTVSRIRTEHFPLTLESARPSHTSQYLCASSEGGGRAYNEQFFGPGTRLTVL.

The chain carries TRBV6-1 and TRBJ2-6; no firm D call. Germline-derived CDR1 and CDR2 are MNHNS and SASEGT. V lost 2 bases, J lost 0 bases, and 8 bases lay in between. The CDR3 runs to 16 residues. CDR3 sequence: CASSEWGYSGANVLTF. CDR3 DNA sequence: TGTGCCAGCAGTGAATGGGGTTACTCTGGGGCCAACGTCCTGACTTTC.

This clone was picked up a small number of times. CDR3 DNA: TGTGCCAGCAGCTTGGACAAGTACAATGAGCAGTTCTTC. Translation: CASSLDKYNEQFF. The chain is built from TRBV5-4 and TRBJ2-1, with D unclear. Germline lookup yields CDR1 SGHNT and CDR2 YYREEE (reference sequence). V lost 0 bases and J lost 4, with 5 bases in between. CDR3 length: 13 residues.

Only one count was recorded for this clone. The chain links TRBV10-2 to TRBJ1-4; D is unresolved. V shed 5 bases and J shed 5 bases, with 12 bases lying between them. Germline-derived CDR1 and CDR2 are WSHSY and SAAADI. This CDR3 is 14 amino acids long. This chain's CDR3 is CASSLIYSNEKLFF. DNA of the CDR3: TGCGCCAGCAGTCTCATTTATAGCAATGAAAAACTGTTTTTT.

The rearrangement uses TRBV11-2 and TRBJ1-1, with D uncertain. V lost 4 bases and J 0 bases, leaving 6 bases between the germline ends. This CDR3 has 13 amino acids. The germline V gene encodes CDR1 SGHAT and CDR2 FQNNGV. The CDR3 sequence: CASSSEMNTEAFF. In nucleotides, the CDR3 is TGTGCCAGCAGCTCAGAGATGAACACTGAAGCTTTCTTT.

The chain combines TRBV6-1 with TRBJ2-7; possible D gene TRBD1, 6 bases. Germline assignment: CDR1 MNHNS and CDR2 SASEGT. Trimming removed 6 bases at V and 1 base at J, with 13 bases between. The CDR3 contains 14 residues. CDR3 DNA: TGTGCCAGCAGCCAGGGGCAGCTATCCTACGAGCAGTACTTC. Protein: CASSQGQLSYEQYF.

The rearrangement joins TRBV12-5 to TRBJ2-1; the D gene is possibly TRBD2 (5 bases). From germline, CDR1 is LGHNT and CDR2 FRNRAP. Trimming left V 6 bases short and J 0 bases short, with 15 bases between. CDR3 length equals 16 residues. In DNA, the CDR3 is TGTGCTAGTGGGCGGGCTTTTGAAGTCTCCTACAATGAGCAGTTCTTC. The encoded protein is CASGRAFEVSYNEQFF.

The chain uses TRBV19 and TRBJ1-1; tentatively, D is TRBD1 (5 bases). CDR1 and CDR2 (germline): LNHDA, SQIVND (reference sequence). The length of the CDR3 is 14 residues. V lost 6 bases and J lost 1, with 12 bases in between. The CDR3 DNA reads as TGTGCCAGTAGCTCCGGGACGCCGAACACTGAAGCTTTCTTT. As protein: CASSSGTPNTEAFF.

The chain uses TRBV7-1 and TRBJ2-7; the match to TRBD2 covers 8 bases. TRBV7-1 is recorded as an ORF, its role being uncertain. Losses at the gene ends were 5 bases for V and 3 bases for J; bases not matched to a gene: 3. The CDR3 spans 13 residues. Here the CDR3 DNA reads TGTGCCAGCAGCGAAGGGACTAGCTACGAGCAGTACTTC. Translating it yields CASSEGTSYEQYF.

The V gene is TRBV27, the J gene TRBJ2-5; 11 bases match TRBD2. The CDR3 consists of 17 residues. Looked up from germline, CDR1 is MNHEY and CDR2 is SMNVEV (reference sequence). Unmatched junction bases numbered 15, after V lost 2 bases and J lost 10 bases. The CDR3 DNA is TGTGCCAGCAGTTTACTCGCTAGCGGGGGGCGAGACTGGGACCAGTACTTC. This gives the protein CASSLLASGGRDWDQYF.

This chain connects TRBV27 to TRBJ2-4; the D is unclear. The CDR3 contains 11 residues. Trimming left V 4 bases short and J 8 bases short, with 6 bases between. The germline V gene encodes CDR1 MNHEY and CDR2 SMNVEV (reference sequence). The chain's CDR3 is CASSYGYIQYF. For the CDR3, the DNA is TGTGCCAGCAGTTACGGATACATTCAGTACTTC.

J is TRBJ2-7 and V is TRBV4-1, with a tentative D call TRBD1 (6 bases). The ends were cut back, 1 base at V and 1 base at J, with 8 bases in the middle. CDR1 is MGHRA, CDR2 YSYEKL, per germline. The CDR3 extends over 14 amino acids. The CDR3 nucleotides are TGCGCCAGCAGCCAAGGGCAGGGGTCCTACGAGCAGTACTTC. This gives the protein CASSQGQGSYEQYF.

V usage is TRBV28 and J usage is TRBJ2-1; 10 bases fit TRBD1. The CDR3 is made up of 16 amino acids. Germline CDR1 and CDR2: MDHEN and SYDVKM. The V segment lost 8 bases and the J segment 0 bases; nucleotides outside the gene matches: 7. CDR3 DNA sequence: TGTGCCAGCGGGACAGGGGCTTTCAGCTCCTACAATGAGCAGTTCTTC. Translated: CASGTGAFSSYNEQFF.

Notes on this clone: The germline gene is not matched at one end of the junction; a read error may be the cause. This rearrangement joins TRBV2 to TRBJ2-7; 9 positions match TRBD1. This CDR3 spans 14 amino acids. The germline gives CDR1 SNHLY, CDR2 FYNNEI. CDR3: CATSDETGGYEQYF. The DNA for the CDR3 is TGTGCCACCAGTGACGAGACAGGGGGCTACGAGCAGTACTTC.

CDR3 residues: CSTDTQYF. In DNA form, the CDR3 reads TGCAGCACAGATACGCAGTATTTT. The rearrangement uses TRBV29-1 and TRBJ2-3; D gene unclear. The germline gives CDR1 SQVTM, CDR2 ANQGSEA. V lost 8 bases and J lost 3, with 0 bases in between. CDR3 length: 8 residues.

The CDR3 spells CASSLSANNQETQYF. CDR3 bases: TGTGCCAGCAGTTTATCGGCTAACAACCAAGAGACCCAGTACTTC. The J gene is TRBJ2-5, the V gene TRBV27; no clear D gene. Germline loops: CDR1 MNHEY, CDR2 SMNVEV (reference sequence). The CDR3 contains 15 residues. Between the trimmed V and J ends, which lost 0 bases and 0 bases, there was a span of 8 bases.